This TCR beta chain was identified during a study of Graves' ophthalmopathy and Graves' hyperthyroidism. Study background: Upon initial diagnosis and before any treatment, peripheral blood was collected.

The CDR3 runs to 17 residues. The J segment lost 5 bases and the V segment lost 0 bases, leaving 11 bases of the junction unmatched. CDR1 and CDR2 (germline): ENHRY, SYGVKD. Ten or more counts support this clonotype. A diagnosis was made from clinical symptoms together with serum thyroxine, TRAb, thyroid ultrasound and orbital computed tomography. It was from roughly 10 ml of fresh peripheral blood that the PBMCs came. Using RNA transcripts, the TCR beta CDR3 regions were amplified. Second-round multiplex PCR came after first-round RT-PCR with HTBI primers. One entry per CDR3 protein results from TCRdb running MiXCR on the multiplex PCR reads. The sample includes fewer than 600,000 distinct CDR3 sequences, 14% seen only once; the top ten take roughly 9.8%.

The receptor comes from a woman aged 25 to 39 with Graves' ophthalmopathy. The genes are TRBV10-3 and TRBJ1-2, with 8 bases matching TRBD1. Sequenced: blood. The CDR3 nucleotides are TGTGCCATCAGTGAGTCCGGCGCCAGGACAGGGAGATATGGCTACACCTTC. Translating gives CAISESGARTGRYGYTF.